This T cell receptor beta chain was observed in a study of Ad26.COV2.S vaccination and SARS-CoV-2 variants. Libraries were prepared by immunoSEQ multiplex PCR; TCRdb keeps only in-frame clonotypes and omits some of them. The table records some 340,000 clones, around 84% of them present only once. The sample's treatment: about 20 received Ad26.COV2.S at low or high dose, single or two shots; 5 received placebo; per-sample allocation not given. Collection of samples fell on day 63 after the first vaccine or placebo injection. In Boston, an adult donor aged 18-55 years took part. Germline CDR1 and CDR2: SGHTA and FQGNSA. Trimming pared 4 bases from V and 11 bases from J, leaving 17 bases between. This CDR3 spans 13 amino acids.

The sequence was collected from a person between 18 and 65 years old who received the Ad26.COV2.S COVID-19 vaccine or a placebo. The sequencing used peripheral blood, collected in a trial of Ad26.COV2.S vaccine versus placebo. J is TRBJ1-1 and V is TRBV7-2; D gene uncertain. The CDR3 protein is CASSSSLHMEAFF. The CDR3 DNA sequence: TGTGCCAGCAGCTCTAGTTTACATATGGAGGCTTTCTTT.